The text below deals with one TCR beta chain. Its antigen is still unknown. Possible read error: a much larger clone is one base away. The CDR3 is 14 amino acids. The germline V gene has CDR1 MNHEY and CDR2 SMNVEV (reference sequence). V lost 4 bases, J lost 0 bases, and 7 bases lay in between. The record originates from a study of cytomegalovirus exposure and HLA in healthy donors. About the research overall: Of the donors genotyped, approximately 430 in all, 65% to 90% fell in the Caucasian-associated ancestry cluster. Study results and limitations: Rarity held for most TCR sequences, but there were some public TCRs that occurred in many donors.

Amplification used 60 Vbeta primers and 13 Jbeta primers. This table comes from immunoSEQ multiplex PCR, and its TCRdb copy is limited to in-frame clones, with some not included. The data hold about 140,000 clones, with around 72% observed a single time. This chain uses TRBV27 with TRBJ1-5, with a weak D call TRBD1 (5 bases). The TCR was taken from a woman between 40 and 50 years old in good health and CMV-seronegative. Material for sequencing was PBMCs. In DNA, the CDR3 is TGTGCCAGCAGTTCCGGGGGTAGCAATCAGCCCCAGCATTTT. This codes for CASSSGGSNQPQHF.